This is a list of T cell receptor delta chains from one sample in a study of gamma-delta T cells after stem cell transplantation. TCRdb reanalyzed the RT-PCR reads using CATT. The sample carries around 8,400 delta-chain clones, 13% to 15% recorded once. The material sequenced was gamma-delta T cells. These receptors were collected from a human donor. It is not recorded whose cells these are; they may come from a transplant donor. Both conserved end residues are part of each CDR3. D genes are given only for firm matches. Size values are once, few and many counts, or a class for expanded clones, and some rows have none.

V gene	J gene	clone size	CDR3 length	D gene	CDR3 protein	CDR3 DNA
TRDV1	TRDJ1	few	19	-	CALGERGLPRLSDTDKLIF	TGTGCTCTTGGGGAACGGGGGCTTCCTCGTCTTTCGGACACCGATAAACTCATCTTT
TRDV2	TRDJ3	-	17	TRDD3	CAGTLGDSSWDTRQMFF	TGTGCCGGTACGCTGGGGGATAGCTCCTGGGACACCCGACAGATGTTTTTC
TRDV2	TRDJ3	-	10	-	CACDTGGYTF	TGTGCCTGTGACACCGGGGGTTACACCTTC
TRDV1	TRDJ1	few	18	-	CALGELGECPGGTDKLIF	TGTGCTCTTGGGGAACTAGGGGAGTGCCCAGGGGGCACCGATAAACTCATCTTT
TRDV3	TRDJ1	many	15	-	CAFSPPTFDTDKLIF	TGTGCCTTTTCTCCTCCCACCTTTGACACCGATAAACTCATCTTT
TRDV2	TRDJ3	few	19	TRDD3	CACDNGWGILAWGTRQMFF	TGTGCCTGTGACAACGGGTGGGGGATACTCGCCTGGGGCACCCGACAGATGTTTTTC
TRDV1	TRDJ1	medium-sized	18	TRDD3	CALGEAATSGGWADKLIF	TGTGCTCTTGGGGAAGCGGCTACGTCTGGGGGATGGGCCGATAAACTCATCTTT
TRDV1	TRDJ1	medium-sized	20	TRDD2	CALGELDSYGRSPYTDKLIF	TGTGCTCTTGGGGAACTAGATTCCTACGGGAGGAGCCCGTACACCGATAAACTCATCTTT
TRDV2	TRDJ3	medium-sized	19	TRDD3	CACDTWGIWSSWDTRQMFF	TGTGCCTGTGACACCTGGGGGATATGGAGCTCCTGGGACACCCGACAGATGTTTTTC
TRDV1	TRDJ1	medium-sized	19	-	CALGELVLRGSRDTDKLIF	TGTGCTCTTGGGGAACTAGTCCTACGAGGCTCCAGGGACACCGATAAACTCATCTTT
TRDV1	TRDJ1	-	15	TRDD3	CALGEWGTYTDKLIF	TGTGCGCTTGGGGAATGGGGGACGTACACCGATAAACTCATCTTT
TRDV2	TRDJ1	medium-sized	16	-	CACDTGGIRDTDKLIF	TGTGCCTGTGACACCGGAGGGATTCGGGACACCGATAAACTCATCTTT
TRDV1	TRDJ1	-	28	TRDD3	CALGEKDRPTCRSELLVLGDLYTDKLIF	TGTGCTCTTGGGGAGAAGGATCGGCCTACTTGTCGGTCCGAACTCCTCGTACTGGGGGACTTGTACACCGATAAACTCATCTTT
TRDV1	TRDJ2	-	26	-	CALGELKLSFLRLTGGFPALTAQLFF	TGTGCTCTTGGGGAACTAAAGCTCTCCTTCCTACGGCTTACTGGGGGATTCCCTGCTTTGACAGCACAACTCTTCTTT
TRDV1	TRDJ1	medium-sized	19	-	CALGPLHFLPGGYTDKLIF	TGTGCTCTTGGGCCGCTGCACTTCCTACCTGGGGGATACACCGATAAACTCATCTTT
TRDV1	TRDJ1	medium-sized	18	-	CALGETPTSSLYTDKLIF	TGTGCTCTTGGGGAAACCCCGACATCAAGTCTCTACACCGATAAACTCATCTTT
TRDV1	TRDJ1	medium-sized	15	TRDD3	CALGELWGITDKLIF	TGTGCTCTTGGGGAACTCTGGGGGATCACCGATAAACTCATCTTT
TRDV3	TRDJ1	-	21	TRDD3	CASSSLLVLGDNPTNTDKLIF	TGTGCCTCATCTTCCCTTTTGGTACTGGGGGATAACCCGACCAACACCGATAAACTCATCTTT
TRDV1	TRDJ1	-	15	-	CALGEWTAYTDKLIF	TGTGCTCTTGGGGAATGGACGGCGTACACCGATAAACTCATCTTT
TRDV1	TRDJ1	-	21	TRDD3	CALGELVSDYWGIRRIHKLIF	TGCGCTCTTGGGGAACTGGTGAGCGACTACTGGGGGATACGCCGTATACATAAACTCATCTTT
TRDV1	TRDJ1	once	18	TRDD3	CALGEPLRTGGYADKLIF	TGTGCTCTTGGGGAACCGCTCCGTACCGGGGGATACGCCGATAAACTCATCTTT
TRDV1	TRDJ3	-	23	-	CALGPFAPPPGNLGTWDTRQMFF	TGTGCTCTTGGGCCTTTCGCCCCGCCGCCTGGGAACTTGGGAACCTGGGACACCCGACAGATGTTTTTC
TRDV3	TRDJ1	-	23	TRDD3	CAFRRAPVQNLIGGIRYTDKLIF	TGTGCCTTTAGGAGAGCTCCGGTACAAAACTTAATTGGGGGGATACGGTACACCGATAAACTCATCTTT
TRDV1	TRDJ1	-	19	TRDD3	CALGDHRGWGIDRTDKLIF	TGTGCTCTTGGGGACCACCGGGGCTGGGGGATAGATAGGACCGATAAACTCATCTTT
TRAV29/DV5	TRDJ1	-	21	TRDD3	CAASAQVSPGGVLGGEDKLIF	TGTGCAGCAAGCGCTCAGGTTTCGCCTGGAGGAGTACTGGGGGGAGAGGATAAACTCATCTTT
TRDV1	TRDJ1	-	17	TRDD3	CALGELGSGGDTDKLIF	TGTGCTCTTGGGGAACTAGGGTCTGGGGGAGACACCGATAAACTCATCTTT
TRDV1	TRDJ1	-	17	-	CALGDLFLASYTDKLIF	TGTGCTCTTGGGGACCTTTTCCTCGCCTCGTACACCGATAAACTCATCTTT
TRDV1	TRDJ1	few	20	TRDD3	CALGENGAPLGDKSTDKLIF	TGTGCTCTTGGGGAAAATGGTGCCCCACTGGGGGATAAATCGACCGATAAACTCATCTTT
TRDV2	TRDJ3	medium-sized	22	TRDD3	CACDSPLLGDSTSSWDTRQMFF	TGTGCCTGTGACTCTCCTTTACTGGGGGATTCTACTAGCTCCTGGGACACCCGACAGATGTTTTTC
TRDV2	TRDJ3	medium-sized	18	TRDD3	CACEVPGDSSWDTRQMFF	TGTGCCTGTGAAGTCCCGGGGGATAGCTCCTGGGACACCCGACAGATGTTTTTC
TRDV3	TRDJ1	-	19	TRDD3	CAFSGTSKYWGIYTDKLIF	TGTGCCTTTAGCGGTACATCCAAGTACTGGGGGATTTACACCGATAAACTCATCTTT
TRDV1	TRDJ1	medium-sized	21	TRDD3	CALGESNSVLGDIRESDKLIF	TGTGCTCTTGGGGAATCAAATTCCGTACTGGGGGATATTCGTGAGAGCGATAAACTCATCTTT
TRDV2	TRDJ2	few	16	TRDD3	CACDTLGDTLTAQLFF	TGTGCCTGTGACACGTTGGGGGATACTTTGACAGCACAACTCTTCTTT
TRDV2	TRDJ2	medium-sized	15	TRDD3	CACDTGGYVTAQLFF	TGTGCCTGTGACACCGGGGGATACGTGACAGCACAACTCTTCTTT
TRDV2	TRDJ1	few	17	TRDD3	CACDTGHTGGYAYKLIF	TGTGCCTGTGACACCGGGCATACTGGGGGATACGCCTATAAACTCATCTTT
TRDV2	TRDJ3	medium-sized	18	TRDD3	CACDKVLGDKWDTRQMFF	TGTGCCTGTGACAAAGTACTGGGGGATAAATGGGACACCCGACAGATGTTTTTC
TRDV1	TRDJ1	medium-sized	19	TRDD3	CALVGFLYSGGYFGDKLIF	TGTGCTCTTGTAGGGTTCCTCTATAGTGGGGGATACTTTGGCGATAAACTCATCTTT
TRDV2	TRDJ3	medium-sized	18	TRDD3	CACDTGGYADWDTRQMFF	TGTGCCTGTGACACTGGGGGATACGCGGACTGGGACACCCGACAGATGTTTTTC
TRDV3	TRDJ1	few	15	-	CAFRERQMYTDKLIF	TGTGCCTTTAGGGAAAGACAAATGTACACCGATAAACTCATCTTT
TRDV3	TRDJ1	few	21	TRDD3	CAFTFAHASTGGYRATDKLIF	TGTGCCTTTACGTTTGCGCACGCCTCCACTGGGGGATACAGGGCCACCGATAAACTCATCTTT
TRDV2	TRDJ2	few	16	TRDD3	CACDTAGGDLTAQLFF	TGTGCCTGTGACACCGCTGGGGGAGACTTGACAGCACAACTCTTCTTT
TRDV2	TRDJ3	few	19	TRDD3	CACGTILGDRSWDTRQTFF	TGTGCCTGTGGCACCATACTGGGGGATCGCTCCTGGGACACCCGACAGACGTTTTTC
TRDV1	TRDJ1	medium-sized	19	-	CALGELLTRPPVGTDKLIF	TGTGCTCTTGGGGAACTATTGACCCGCCCCCCTGTTGGTACCGATAAACTCATCTTT
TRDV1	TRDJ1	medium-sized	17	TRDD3	CALGERPLLGDTDKLIF	TGTGCTCTTGGGGAACGTCCCCTACTGGGGGATACCGATAAACTCATCTTT
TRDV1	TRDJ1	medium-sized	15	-	CALGELPLRGDKLIF	TGTGCTCTTGGGGAACTCCCCCTAAGGGGCGATAAACTCATCTTT
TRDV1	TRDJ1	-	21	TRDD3	CALGENGVLQAVLGDTDKLIF	TGTGCTCTTGGGGAGAATGGGGTCCTCCAGGCCGTACTGGGGGATACCGATAAACTCATCTTT
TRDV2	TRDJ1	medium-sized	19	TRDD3	CACDTGHTGGYGYTDKLIF	TGTGCCTGTGACACCGGGCATACTGGGGGATACGGGTACACCGATAAACTCATCTTT
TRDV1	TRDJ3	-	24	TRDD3	CALGTPYYASVGDTSSWDTRQMFF	TGTGCTCTTGGGACACCTTACTACGCTTCGGTGGGGGATACCAGCTCCTGGGACACCCGACAGATGTTTTTC
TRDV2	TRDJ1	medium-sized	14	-	CACDLLPGKEELIF	TGTGCCTGTGACCTATTACCCGGGAAAGAGGAACTCATCTTT
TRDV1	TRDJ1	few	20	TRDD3	CALGELGVRWGIRGTDKLIF	TGTGCTCTTGGGGAATTAGGCGTTAGGTGGGGGATACGAGGGACCGATAAACTCATCTTT
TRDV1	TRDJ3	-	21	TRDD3	CALGESPSGGYAGWDTRQMFF	TGTGCTCTTGGGGAAAGTCCCAGCGGGGGATACGCTGGCTGGGACACCCGACAGATGTTTTTC
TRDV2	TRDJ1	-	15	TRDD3	CACDVLGDWADKLIF	TGTGCCTGTGACGTACTGGGGGATTGGGCCGATAAACTCATCTTT
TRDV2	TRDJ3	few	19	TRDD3	CACDAVLGAISWDTRQMFF	TGTGCCTGTGACGCCGTACTGGGGGCCATCTCCTGGGACACCCGGCAGATGTTTTTC
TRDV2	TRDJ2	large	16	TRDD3	CACAPTGGYLTAQLFF	TGTGCCTGTGCCCCTACTGGGGGATATTTGACAGCACAACTCTTCTTT
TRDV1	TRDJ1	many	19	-	CALGEKLFLSGFHTDKLIF	TGTGCTCTTGGGGAAAAGTTGTTCTTGTCTGGTTTTCACACCGATAAACTCATCTTT
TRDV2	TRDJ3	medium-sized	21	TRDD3	CACDTVLGDTRKTWDTRQMFF	TGTGCCTGTGACACGGTACTGGGGGATACGCGAAAGACCTGGGACACCCGACAGATGTTTTTC